A single sample is the source of the 14 T cell receptor beta chains below, sequenced in a study of T cell responses to AZD1222 COVID-19 vaccine. The method was immunoSEQ multiplex PCR; TCRdb's version includes in-frame clones alone and lacks a portion of them. Among more than 150,000 clones listed, 85% to 95% were seen once. The sample in question was peripheral blood, obtained on day 0 of AZD1222 vaccination. These receptors were obtained from an adult in good health.

The CDR3 DNA reads TGTGCCACCAGTGATCCGGACAGGGCGTATGGCAATGAGCAGTTCTTC. This gives the protein CATSDPDRAYGNEQFF. This sequence joins TRBV24-1 and TRBJ2-1, with TRBD1 matching over 8 bases. Trimming took 3 bases from V and 6 from J; bases not matched to a gene: 9. The length of the CDR3 is 16 residues. The germline V gene encodes CDR1 KGHDR and CDR2 SFDVKD.

The chain carries TRBV6-1 and TRBJ1-2, with D perhaps TRBD1 (6 bases). Germline-derived CDR1 and CDR2 are MNHNS and SASEGT. Trimming removed 0 bases at V and 5 bases at J, with 7 bases between. This CDR3 is 13 amino acids long. The CDR3 reads CASSEAGGYGYTF. The CDR3 DNA is TGTGCCAGCAGTGAAGCAGGGGGATATGGCTACACCTTC.

This chain joins TRBV28 and TRBJ2-1; D is perhaps TRBD1 (7 bases). This CDR3 contains 15 residues. Trimming left V 4 bases short and J 0 bases short, with 10 bases between. Per germline, CDR1 MDHEN and CDR2 SYDVKM. CDR3: CASSSRGASYNEQFF. CDR3 nucleotide sequence: TGTGCCAGCAGTTCCAGGGGGGCCTCCTACAATGAGCAGTTCTTC.

The gene calls are TRBV5-5 and TRBJ2-7; 10 nucleotides match TRBD1. The V and J ends lost 4 bases and 1 base, in that order; junction bases with no gene match: 8. In germline, CDR1 is SGHKS, CDR2 YYEKEE (reference sequence). The CDR3 is 16 residues long. This CDR3 reads CASSGIRQGASYEQYF. In nucleotides, the CDR3 is TGTGCCAGCAGCGGGATACGACAGGGGGCTTCCTACGAGCAGTACTTC.

The chain joins TRBV24-1 to TRBJ1-1, with a possible D match to TRBD1 (6 bases). Trimming cost V 6 bases and J 1 base, with 8 bases left between them. Germline CDR1 KGHDR, CDR2 SFDVKD. The CDR3 is 13 residues long. In DNA, the CDR3 is TGTGCCACCAGTACAGGGCGGAACACTGAAGCTTTCTTT. This translates into CATSTGRNTEAFF.

The DNA of the CDR3 is TGTGCCAGTAGTATCTCGGGACTGACGAACACTGAAGCTTTCTTT. This sequence encodes CASSISGLTNTEAFF. V and J are TRBV19 and TRBJ1-1; possibly TRBD1 for D (5 bases). V lost 3 bases and J 1 base, leaving 12 bases between the germline ends. There are 15 residues in the CDR3. Germline lookup yields CDR1 LNHDA and CDR2 SQIVND (reference sequence).

The CDR3, as DNA: TGTGCCAGCAGTCCCGGGACTTCCTACGAGCAGTACTTC. Its translation: CASSPGTSYEQYF. The V call is TRBV7-2, the J call TRBJ2-7; maybe TRBD2 (6 bases). The CDR3 is 13 amino acids. V was shortened by 6 bases and J by 1 base, with 10 bases between the two germline ends. Germline CDR1 is SGHTA and CDR2 is FQGNSA. Drawing the rest from reference TRBV7-2 and TRBJ2-7, the complete variable domain is GAGVSQSPSNKVTEKGKDVELRCDPISGHTALYWYRQSLGQGLEFLIYFQGNSAPDKSGLPSDRFSAERTGGSVSTLTIQRTQQEDSAVYLCASSPGTSYEQYFGPGTRLTVT.

This rearrangement joins TRBV4-3 to TRBJ2-1; D ambiguous. V was cut by 1 base and J by 4 bases, with 8 bases left in between. Germline V gene data show CDR1 as LGHNA and CDR2 as YSLEER. The CDR3 is 14 residues long. CDR3 nucleotide sequence: TGCGCCAGCAGCCAAGTAACGGGTTACAATGAGCAGTTCTTC. It yields the protein CASSQVTGYNEQFF.

The chain links TRBV27 to TRBJ1-6; a possible D gene is TRBD1 (5 bases). Germline CDR1 and CDR2: MNHEY and SMNVEV (reference sequence). The CDR3 has 14 residues. Trimming left V 3 bases short and J 10 bases short, with 13 bases between. The CDR3 nucleotides read TGTGCCAGCAGTTTGTGGGGAAGGGGCTCACCCCTCCACTTT. It translates to CASSLWGRGSPLHF.

This clone was found once. The V gene is TRBV18, the J gene TRBJ2-7, with TRBD2 as a possible D gene (6 bases). Between the trimmed V and J ends, which lost 2 bases and 3 bases, there was a span of 11 bases. The CDR3 covers 14 residues. In germline, CDR1 is KGHSH, CDR2 LQKENI. CDR3 protein: CASSPSPGDYEQYF. The DNA of the CDR3 is TGTGCCAGCTCACCATCCCCGGGAGACTACGAGCAGTACTTC. Using reference TRBV18 and TRBJ2-7 for the parts outside the CDR3, the full variable domain is NAGVMQNPRHLVRRRGQEARLRCSPMKGHSHVYWYRQLPEEGLKFMVYLQKENIIDESGMPKERFSAEFPKEGPSILRIQQVVRGDSAAYFCASSPSPGDYEQYFGPGTRLTVT.

The CDR3 is CASSSVPGQGKGTEAFF. CDR3 nucleotide sequence: TGTGCCAGCAGTTCCGTCCCGGGACAGGGTAAGGGCACTGAAGCTTTCTTT. The V call is TRBV6-2 or TRBV6-3, the J call TRBJ1-1, with 9 positions matching TRBD1. CDR1 is MNHEY, CDR2 SVGEGT, per germline. With V trimmed by 4 bases and J by 4 bases, 13 bases remained unmatched. This CDR3 contains 17 residues.

The chain couples TRBV29-1 to TRBJ1-1, with D possibly matching TRBD1 (6 bases). Germline loops: CDR1 SQVTM, CDR2 ANQGSEA. The length of the CDR3 is 13 residues. The V end lost 3 bases, the J end lost 4 bases, and 12 bases lay between the germline ends. The CDR3 spells CSVDDGGTTEAFF. The CDR3 DNA reads as TGCAGCGTTGATGACGGGGGCACCACTGAAGCTTTCTTT.

This clone was seen once. The chain uses TRBV5-1 and TRBJ1-1; D might be TRBD1 (6 bases). V shed 2 bases and J shed 3 bases, with 14 bases lying between them. CDR1 and CDR2 from the germline V gene are SGHRS and YFSETQ. The CDR3 runs 15 residues. The CDR3 DNA reads TGCGCCAGCAGCTTCACCCCAGGGGAGCACACTGAAGCTTTCTTT. It codes for CASSFTPGEHTEAFF.

CDR3 nucleotide sequence: TGTGCCAGCAGCTTAGGGGTCACTGAAGCTTTCTTT. Translated: CASSLGVTEAFF. The chain uses TRBV11-2 and TRBJ1-1; no clear D. This CDR3 is 12 amino acids long. The V and J ends lost 1 base and 4 bases respectively, with 4 bases between them. The germline V gene has CDR1 SGHAT and CDR2 FQNNGV.